This paragraph reports one TCR beta chain. The V and J ends lost 5 bases and 4 bases respectively, with 14 bases between them. Germline loops: CDR1 MNHNY, CDR2 SVGAGI (reference sequence). The CDR3 has 14 amino acids. Extracted from the samples, RNA was reverse transcribed into cDNA to serve as the sequencing template. Clones were read by immunoSEQ multiplex PCR, and TCRdb kept only the in-frame ones, dropping some. The table includes fewer than 100,000 clones, more than 65% detected once. The data stem from a study of CD8+ T cells in alopecia areata. Overall study: Each of the treated patients was given oral tofacitinib, 5 to 10 mg twice daily, for moderate-to-severe alopecia areata.

This sample's treatment: oral pan-JAK inhibitor, 5-10 mg twice daily. The starting material was CD8+ T cells sorted from blood, obtained between weeks 44 and 45, from a patient treated with tofacitinib. The clonotype originates from a human donor with alopecia areata. The V call is TRBV6-6, the J call TRBJ1-1; D might be TRBD1 (6 bases). CDR3 residues: CASSPRGDPTEAFF. The CDR3 nucleotides read TGTGCCAGCAGTCCGAGGGGGGATCCCACTGAAGCTTTCTTT.